The rows below give T cell receptor beta chains drawn from one sample of a study of OX40 agonist ivuxolimab in advanced cancers. The assay was immunoSEQ multiplex PCR, and TCRdb's table has in-frame clones only and misses some. The data show around 140,000 clones, roughly 91% seen once. Material: CD4+ or CD8+ T cells sorted from blood, obtained in a trial of the OX40 agonist ivuxolimab. Receptor source: an adult with an advanced solid tumor such as melanoma, head and neck, liver or kidney cancer. CDR3s include the opening cysteine and the closing phenylalanine or tryptophan. A D gene is named only where the DNA matches it firmly. The size field is filled for only some rows; it gives once, few, many or a size class.

d_call,v_call,j_call,clone_size,cdr3_nt,cdr3_aa
TRBD2,TRBV27,TRBJ2-3,.,TGTGCCAGCAGTTCTGGTGCGGGGGGGCGTACAGATACGCAGTATTTT,CASSSGAGGRTDTQYF
TRBD1,TRBV5-5,TRBJ2-5,.,TGTACCAGCAGCCGCCAGGGGGAAGAGACCCAGTACTTC,CTSSRQGEETQYF
.,TRBV25-1,TRBJ2-5,.,TGTGCCAGCAGTGGAGGGTTCCAAGAGACCCAGTACTTC,CASSGGFQETQYF
TRBD2,TRBV29-1,TRBJ2-1,.,TGCAGCGGGACTAGCGGGAGCGATGCGCAGTTCTTC,CSGTSGSDAQFF
.,TRBV7-2,TRBJ2-7,.,TGTGCCAGCAGCCTAACAAGTTACAGTTCCTACGAGCAGTACTTC,CASSLTSYSSYEQYF
.,TRBV6-6,TRBJ1-2,.,TGTGCCAGCAGTTCGGGGGGCTATGGCTACACCTTC,CASSSGGYGYTF
TRBD1,TRBV18,TRBJ1-5,.,TGTGCCAGCTCACTTCTATCTGGACAGGGGAATCAGCCCCAGCATTTT,CASSLLSGQGNQPQHF
TRBD2,TRBV7-2,TRBJ2-7,.,TGTGCCAGCAGCTTTCGGAGCGGGAGGGGGGGCTCCTACGAGCAGTACTTC,CASSFRSGRGGSYEQYF
.,TRBV19,TRBJ1-1,.,TGTGCCAGTAGTATAGACAGGGTGGGCTCGAACACTGAAGCTTTCTTT,CASSIDRVGSNTEAFF
.,TRBV9,TRBJ1-1,few,TGTGCCAGCAGCGCCCCGGTGAACACTGAAGCTTTCTTT,CASSAPVNTEAFF
.,TRBV4-3,TRBJ2-3,.,TGCGCCAGCAGCCTCACTCGGGGAGATACGCAGTATTTT,CASSLTRGDTQYF
TRBD2,TRBV29-1,TRBJ2-7,.,TGCAGCGTTAAGACTAGCTTCGCCTACGAGCAGTACTTC,CSVKTSFAYEQYF
.,TRBV19,TRBJ2-7,.,TGTGCCAGTAGTCCCCAGGGGACCCACTACGAGCAGTACTTC,CASSPQGTHYEQYF
.,TRBV7-9,TRBJ2-1,.,TGTGCCAGCAGCTTAGAGTGGCGGGCGGACTACAATGAGCAGTTCTTC,CASSLEWRADYNEQFF
TRBD2,TRBV11-2,TRBJ2-1,.,TGTGCCAGCAGCCCGCTGTCGGGGGCGGGGGGATACAATGAGCAGTTCTTC,CASSPLSGAGGYNEQFF
.,TRBV7-2,TRBJ2-7,.,TGTGCCAGCAGCTTGGGCCCCTTAAGGTACGAGCAGTACTTC,CASSLGPLRYEQYF
TRBD1,TRBV18,TRBJ1-3,.,TGTGCCAGCTCACCATTACGACAGGGACCTAGCTCTGGAAACACCATATATTTT,CASSPLRQGPSSGNTIYF
.,TRBV6-5,TRBJ2-7,.,TGTGCCAGCAGTCCCGGGACACCTAACGAGCAGTACTTC,CASSPGTPNEQYF